These 17 T cell receptor beta chains were all obtained from the same sample, sequenced in a study of CD8+CD57+ T cells in acquired aplastic anemia. Using genomic DNA as the template, TCR beta VDJ and CDR3 profiling was carried out. TCRdb processed the reads anew with MiXCR; each CDR3 protein has one entry. The repertoire holds approximately 380,000 distinct CDR3 sequences, with approximately 70% as singletons. What was sequenced was sorted CD4+, CD8+, or CD8+CD57+ T cells (not recorded which) from PBMCs. These receptors all come from a human donor in good health, serving as a control.

With respect to this clonotype: A read error may account for a junction end that differs from germline. The chain joins TRBV7-7 to TRBJ2-1, with D perhaps matching TRBD2 (5 bases). The J call could be wrong; TRBJ2-7 is a better fit for the DNA end. Germline V CDR1 and CDR2: SSHAT, FNYEAQ (reference sequence). CDR3 length: 14 residues. CDR3 coding DNA: TGTGCTAGCAGCCCGAGACTGGCGTCGGGGGAGCAGTACTTC. This gives the protein CASSPRLASGEQYF.

Points on this clonotype: Given the absence of the conserved phenylalanine or tryptophan at the CDR3 end, a read error is likely. It is unclear where the CDR3 begins or ends on the DNA, so no DNA is shown, and the CDR3 is as TCRdb lists it. The chain combines TRBV24-1 with TRBJ2-7; the table's D call TRBD2 went unverified against the DNA. The CDR3 is 16 amino acids long, termini counted. Germline lookup yields CDR1 KGHDR and CDR2 SFDVKD. The CDR3: CATSEGGDQEPQHFGD.

The sample holds many counts of this clonotype. The chain combines TRBV20-1 with TRBJ2-5, with unresolved D. The CDR3 is made up of 11 amino acids. CDR1 is DFQATT and CDR2 is SNEGSKA in the germline V gene (reference sequence). The V and J ends lost 3 bases and 2 bases respectively, with 4 bases between them. The CDR3 DNA is TGCAGTGCTAGGGGACAAGAGACCCAGTACTTC. This codes for CSARGQETQYF.

For this clonotype: One end of the junction is discordant with germline, which a read error may explain. This rearrangement joins TRBV7-8 to TRBJ2-7, with D possibly TRBD1 on 6 matching bases. The CDR3 sequence is 15 residues long. CDR1 and CDR2 (germline): SGHVS, FQNEAQ. CDR3 protein: CASSLGTALSYELYF. The CDR3 DNA reads as TGTGCCAGCAGCTTAGGGACAGCTCTCTCCTACGAGCTGTACTTC.

This clonotype showed up many times. The chain uses TRBV19 and TRBJ2-1; D remains ambiguous. Trimming removed 1 base from V and 5 bases from J, with 9 bases in between. In germline, CDR1 is LNHDA, CDR2 SQIVND (reference sequence). The CDR3 covers 14 residues. The CDR3: CASSIVAEDNEQFF. The DNA for the CDR3 is TGTGCCAGTAGTATAGTAGCCGAAGACAATGAGCAGTTCTTC.

The chain joins TRBV7-9 to TRBJ2-2, with D unclear. The CDR3 totals 15 residues. Per the germline V gene, CDR1 is SEHNR and CDR2 is FQNEAQ (reference sequence). Trimming shortened V by 2 bases and J by 17 bases, and 24 bases separated the two germline ends. CDR3 coding DNA: TGTGCCAGCAGCTTACAGGCACACCAAAAAAACTATCGCTTTTTT. It encodes CASSLQAHQKNYRFF.

A remark on this clonotype: The junction shows a germline mismatch at one end, possibly a read error. The V and J genes are TRBV15 and TRBJ1-1, with a tentative D call TRBD1 (5 bases). This CDR3 comprises 13 residues. CDR1 is LNHNV, CDR2 YYDKDF, per germline (reference sequence). This CDR3 reads CASSRVENTEAFF. In DNA form, the CDR3 reads TGTGCCAGCAGCAGGGTCGAGAACACTGAAGCTTTCTTT.

This clonotype was seen a single time. One end of the junction is discordant with germline, which a read error may explain. The rearrangement uses TRBV5-1 and TRBJ2-5; possibly TRBD1 or TRBD2 for D (6 bases each). Germline loops: CDR1 SGHRS, CDR2 YFSETQ. The CDR3 extends over 12 amino acids. CDR3 amino acids: CASSLVPRGRYF. The CDR3 coding sequence is TGTGCCAGCAGCTTGGTCCCCCGGGGGCGGTACTTC.

The sample holds many counts of this clonotype. The gene calls are TRBV15 and TRBJ1-1; D uncertain. Germline CDR1 reads LNHNV; CDR2 reads YYDKDF (reference sequence). Trimming shortened V by 0 bases and J by 7 bases, and 9 bases separated the two germline ends. The CDR3 contains 13 residues. CDR3 in amino acids: CATSRDRGLEAFF. DNA for the CDR3: TGTGCCACCAGCAGAGATCGAGGGCTTGAAGCTTTCTTT.

This clonotype was detected ten times or more. The V gene is TRBV29-1, the J gene TRBJ2-5, with 7 bases that match TRBD1. The V and J ends lost 5 bases and 3 bases, in that order; junction bases with no gene match: 9. Germline-derived CDR1 and CDR2 are SQVTM and ANQGSEA. This CDR3 is built from 14 residues. The CDR3 spells CSVKPGQREETQYF. The CDR3 DNA reads TGCAGCGTTAAACCGGGACAGCGTGAAGAGACCCAGTACTTC.

As for this clonotype: An end of the junction does not agree with germline; a read error may underlie this. The chain recombines TRBV5-1 with TRBJ2-1; 8 bases fit TRBD1. Germline-derived CDR1 and CDR2 are SGHRS and YFSETQ. The CDR3 totals 15 residues. As DNA, the CDR3 is TGTGCCAGCAGCGCCAGCCAGGGGGCGCTGGATGAGCAGTTCTTC. This encodes CASSASQGALDEQFF.

This clonotype appeared a single time. The chain recombines TRBV10-3 with TRBJ2-3; 8 bases are shared with TRBD2. Germline V gene data show CDR1 as ENHRY and CDR2 as SYGVKD. V was clipped by 5 bases and J by 0 bases; unmatched bases: 7. The CDR3 is made up of 16 amino acids. The DNA for the CDR3 is TGTGCCATCAGTCTAGTTAGCGGGGCAAGCACAGATACGCAGTATTTT. Translated: CAISLVSGASTDTQYF.

V is TRBV5-1 and J is TRBJ2-7; 10 nucleotides align to TRBD1. V trimming: 6 bases; J trimming: 3 bases; junction bases outside the gene matches: 12. Germline V gives CDR1 SGHRS, CDR2 YFSETQ. The CDR3 loop spans 16 amino acids. CDR3 region: CASNRGGDRGYYEQYF. DNA of the CDR3: TGCGCCAGCAACCGGGGTGGGGACAGGGGATACTACGAGCAGTACTTC.

The chain carries TRBV3-1 and TRBJ1-1; weak D call: TRBD1 (5 bases). There are 14 residues in the CDR3. V lost 1 base and J lost 8, with 14 bases in between. CDR1 is LGHDT and CDR2 is YNNKEL in the germline V gene (reference sequence). The CDR3 loop is CASSQGGGVVEAFF. The DNA for the CDR3 is TGTGCCAGCAGCCAAGGGGGAGGGGTAGTCGAAGCTTTCTTT.

The V and J genes are TRBV7-6 and TRBJ2-3; D might be TRBD1 or TRBD2, each matching 7 bases. The length of the CDR3 is 15 residues. CDR1 is SGHVS, CDR2 FNYEAQ, per germline. Between the trimmed V and J ends, which lost 1 base and 4 bases, there was a span of 12 bases. The CDR3, as DNA: TGTGCCAGCAGCTTAGGGCAGGGGGGGGCAGATACGCAGTATTTT. It encodes CASSLGQGGADTQYF.

There are many counts of this clonotype. Here the CDR3 reads CASSPPMDHEQYF. The DNA for the CDR3 is TGCGCCAGCAGCCCCCCCATGGATCACGAGCAGTACTTC. V is TRBV4-3 and J is TRBJ2-7; D call uncertain. Trimming shortened V by 4 bases and J by 5 bases, and 12 bases separated the two germline ends. The CDR3 is 13 amino acids. Germline CDR1 reads LGHNA; CDR2 reads YSLEER.

The V and J genes are TRBV7-2 and TRBJ1-4, with a weak D call TRBD1 (5 bases). Trimming left V 5 bases short and J 14 bases short, with 24 bases between. The germline V gene encodes CDR1 SGHTA and CDR2 FQGNSA. This CDR3 has 15 amino acids. CDR3 in amino acids: CASSVLGLQNETLFF. CDR3 bases: TGTGCCAGCAGCGTTTTGGGACTTCAAAATGAAACCCTGTTTTTT.